This T cell receptor beta chain was identified in a study of tumor-infiltrating lymphocytes in primary liver carcinoma. A primer matching the constant region was used to make TCR beta cDNA from approximately 0.45 ug of total RNA. Slightly modified ARM-PCR with three nested multiplex PCR rounds yielded TCR beta libraries. TRBV1-TRBV30 forward primers and a C-beta reverse primer were used in the first two PCR rounds, which each ran for approximately 9 cycles. TCRdb reanalysed the multiplex PCR reads using MiXCR and keeps one entry per CDR3 protein. The sample lists 320,000 or so distinct CDR3 sequences, approximately 60% seen once, with 9% to 10% in the top ten. Blood RNA originated from unsorted whole blood, with germline DNA additionally extracted. The V segment lost 1 base and the J segment 15 bases; nucleotides outside the gene matches: 8. The CDR3 is 13 amino acids. Germline V lookup: CDR1 GTSNPN, CDR2 SVGIG (reference sequence).

The chain is built from TRBV30 and TRBJ2-1, with 11 bases aligning to TRBD2. Input material: peripheral blood. The receptor comes from a man aged 40-55 years with primary liver carcinoma and hepatitis B virus infection. CDR3 loop: CAWSEASGRTAFF. CDR3 DNA sequence: TGTGCCTGGAGTGAAGCTAGCGGGAGGACCGCGTTCTTC.